The 25 T cell receptor beta chains presented below share a single source sample, sequenced in a study of T cells in Graves' hyperthyroidism and ophthalmopathy. RNA transcripts provided the source from which TCR beta CDR3 regions were amplified. The primer set for the first-round RT-PCR of the TCR CDR3 was HTBI. One entry per CDR3 protein, called by TCRdb with MiXCR from the multiplex PCR reads. The data contain 200,000 to 250,000 distinct CDR3 sequences, roughly 17% of them seen just once; the ten biggest clones take up approximately 30%. Sample: blood. These receptors came from a young woman with Graves' ophthalmopathy.

This clonotype occurred many times. This chain uses TRBV11-2 with TRBJ2-3; TRBD2 aligns across 12 bases. The trim removed 1 base at V and 6 bases at J, leaving 5 bases unmatched. The CDR3 length is 16 residues. CDR1 and CDR2 from the germline V gene are SGHAT and FQNNGV. CDR3 in amino acids: CASSLGLAGAADTQYF. The CDR3 DNA follows: TGTGCCAGCAGCTTAGGACTAGCGGGGGCCGCGGATACGCAGTATTTT.

This clonotype was found many times. The chain joins TRBV30 to TRBJ1-1; 9 nucleotides agree with TRBD1. CDR3 size: 13 residues. Losses at the gene ends were 0 bases for V and 7 bases for J; bases not matched to a gene: 3. CDR1 is GTSNPN and CDR2 is SVGIG in the germline V gene (reference sequence). In DNA form, the CDR3 reads TGTGCCTGGAGTGTAGGGACAGGGAATGAAGCTTTCTTT. This gives the protein CAWSVGTGNEAFF.

This clonotype has just a few counts. The chain is built from TRBV19 and TRBJ2-1, with 11 bases identical to TRBD1. V lost 3 bases and J lost 5; bases outside the gene matches: 3. CDR1 and CDR2 from the germline V gene are LNHDA and SQIVND (reference sequence). The CDR3 totals 15 residues. CDR3 bases: TGTGCCAGTAGTATCCGGGACAGGGGGGACAATGAGCAGTTCTTC. It yields the protein CASSIRDRGDNEQFF.

This clonotype was picked up many times. A read error may be the cause here, since a much bigger clone is one base away. The CDR3 DNA reads as TGTGCCAGCAGTTTGGGCTTCGGAGAGACTTCCTACGAGCAGTACTTC. Its protein is CASSLGFGETSYEQYF. The rearrangement links TRBV6-1 to TRBJ2-7, with unresolved D. With 5 bases removed from V and 1 base from J, the gap between germline ends came to 18 bases. CDR3 length: 16 residues. The V gene's germline CDR1 is MNHNS and CDR2 SASEGT.

This clonotype was counted many times. The chain has TRBV19 and TRBJ2-7; D is perhaps TRBD2 (6 bases). The CDR3 is 16 residues long. Deletions cut 3 bases from V and 1 base from J, with 16 bases between. CDR1 is LNHDA, CDR2 SQIVND, per germline (reference sequence). CDR3 sequence (DNA): TGTGCCAGTAGTATGCGGGGTGGTTTGACGTCCTACGAGCAGTACTTC. Translation gives CASSMRGGLTSYEQYF.

This clonotype occurred many times. This sequence joins TRBV28 and TRBJ2-2; D perhaps matches TRBD1 (5 bases). The germline CDR1 and CDR2 sequences are MDHEN and SYDVKM. The V and J ends lost 5 bases and 1 base respectively, with 8 bases between them. The CDR3 runs to 14 residues. The CDR3 coding sequence is TGTGCCAGCAGTCCAGGGTGGAACACCGGGGAGCTGTTTTTT. Translated: CASSPGWNTGELFF.

V gene TRBV3-1 combines with J gene TRBJ1-2; 9 nucleotides match TRBD1. The V gene's germline CDR1 is LGHDT and CDR2 YNNKEL (reference sequence). V lost 5 bases and J lost 4; bases outside the gene matches: 5. The length of the CDR3 is 14 residues. The CDR3 here is CASSGTGYIYGYTF. CDR3 DNA: TGTGCCAGCAGCGGGACAGGGTATATCTATGGCTACACCTTC. The full variable domain, with the rest looked up from reference TRBV3-1 and TRBJ1-2, is DTAVSQTPKYLVTQMGNDKSIKCEQNLGHDTMYWYKQDSKKFLKIMFSYNNKELIINETVPNRFSPKSPDKAHLNLHINSLELGDSAVYFCASSGTGYIYGYTFGSGTRLTVV.

The chain links TRBV5-1 to TRBJ1-2, with 7 bases aligning to TRBD1. In germline, CDR1 is SGHRS, CDR2 YFSETQ. With V trimmed by 2 bases and J by 3 bases, 7 bases remained unmatched. The CDR3 is 15 amino acids. The CDR3 sequence is CASSFTGTAYYGYTF. CDR3 nucleotides: TGCGCCAGCAGCTTTACCGGGACAGCCTACTATGGCTACACCTTC.

In this sample, this clonotype turned up many times. CDR3 protein: CASIPQGAYEQYF. CDR3 coding DNA: TGTGCCAGCATCCCTCAGGGGGCCTACGAGCAGTACTTC. The chain links TRBV5-5 to TRBJ2-7, with TRBD1 identical over 7 bases. V gave up 6 bases and J gave up 2 bases; unmatched junction bases: 5. The CDR3 is 13 residues long. Germline V gene lookup returns CDR1 SGHKS and CDR2 YYEKEE (reference sequence).

This clonotype was counted a few times. This sequence joins TRBV9 and TRBJ2-2; D not resolved. Trimming cost V 2 bases and J 5 bases, with 10 bases left between them. The CDR3 has 14 residues. CDR1 SGDLS and CDR2 YYNGEE come from the germline V gene. CDR3 nucleotide sequence: TGTGCCAGCAGCGTCCTCCTGGGGACCGGGGAGCTGTTTTTT. This sequence encodes CASSVLLGTGELFF. The full variable domain, completed using reference TRBV9 and TRBJ2-2, is DSGVTQTPKHLITATGQRVTLRCSPRSGDLSVYWYQQSLDQGLQFLIQYYNGEERAKGNILERFSAQQFPDLHSELNLSSLELGDSALYFCASSVLLGTGELFFGEGSRLTVL.

This clonotype was counted only a few times. The rearrangement links TRBV4-2 to TRBJ2-1, with 12 nucleotides matching TRBD2. The CDR3 has 16 residues. V lost 3 bases to trimming and J lost 8 bases; unmatched junction nucleotides: 8. The germline CDR1 and CDR2 sequences are LGHNA and YNFKEQ. The chain's CDR3 is CASSHSSSGGAHEQFF. The DNA of the CDR3 is TGTGCCAGCAGCCACAGTTCTAGCGGGGGGGCCCATGAGCAGTTCTTC.

This clonotype was recorded at least ten times. V gene TRBV27 combines with J gene TRBJ2-6; D may be TRBD1 or TRBD2 (5 bases each). The CDR3 is made up of 17 amino acids. The germline V gene has CDR1 MNHEY and CDR2 SMNVEV (reference sequence). V shed 4 bases and J shed 4 bases, with 17 bases lying between them. The chain's CDR3 is CASSYIVGGRGANVLTF. In DNA, the CDR3 is TGTGCCAGCAGTTATATCGTTGGGGGAAGAGGGGCCAACGTCCTGACTTTC.

This clonotype has a count of ten or more. CDR3 residues: CSARGLPSEQYF. CDR3 in DNA: TGCAGTGCTAGGGGACTCCCCTCCGAGCAGTACTTC. V usage is TRBV20-1 and J usage is TRBJ2-7; a possible D gene is TRBD2 (6 bases). The CDR3 is 12 amino acids. V gave up 3 bases and J gave up 6 bases, with 12 bases separating them. CDR1 and CDR2 from the germline V gene are DFQATT and SNEGSKA (reference sequence).

This clonotype was detected ten times or more. The CDR3 region has the DNA TGTGCCAGCAGCTTAGTTTCAGGGGCGCCAGGCTACACCTTC. Protein product: CASSLVSGAPGYTF. The chain uses TRBV7-2 and TRBJ1-2; D is possibly TRBD1 (6 bases). The V gene's germline CDR1 is SGHTA and CDR2 FQGNSA. V lost 1 base and J lost 8, with 14 bases in between. CDR3 length: 14 residues.

The V call is TRBV18, the J call TRBJ1-1; 7 bases agree with TRBD1. Per the germline V gene, CDR1 is KGHSH and CDR2 is LQKENI. Trimming at V came to 2 bases and at J to 2 bases, leaving 8 bases not matched to a gene. The CDR3 is 16 amino acids. The CDR3 sequence is CASSPNQGGSNTEAFF. Here the CDR3 DNA reads TGTGCCAGCTCACCAAACCAGGGGGGCTCAAACACTGAAGCTTTCTTT.

The sample holds many counts of this clonotype. The chain joins TRBV27 to TRBJ2-7, with TRBD2 identical over 13 bases. The V gene end was trimmed by 6 bases and the J gene end by 7 bases; junction bases not matched to a gene: 12. Germline loops: CDR1 MNHEY, CDR2 SMNVEV (reference sequence). The CDR3 consists of 16 residues. The CDR3 DNA is TGTGCCAGCAGAGAGATACTAGCGGGAGGGCCAAGGGAGCAGTACTTC. Translated: CASREILAGGPREQYF.

This clonotype was observed at least ten times. The chain uses TRBV20-1 and TRBJ1-2, with a weak D call TRBD1 (6 bases). Germline CDR1 reads DFQATT; CDR2 reads SNEGSKA (reference sequence). The CDR3 is made up of 13 amino acids. V shed 3 bases and J shed 3 bases, with 11 bases lying between them. This chain's CDR3 is CSASDSGDYGYTF. CDR3 sequence (DNA): TGCAGTGCTAGCGATTCAGGGGACTATGGCTACACCTTC.

This clonotype was picked up many times. The chain joins TRBV20-1 to TRBJ1-1, with TRBD1 matching 9 bases. This CDR3 contains 14 residues. Trimming cost V 2 bases and J 7 bases; bases outside gene matches: 8. Germline V lookup: CDR1 DFQATT, CDR2 SNEGSKA (reference sequence). CDR3 protein: CSARRRQGGGEAFF. CDR3 bases: TGCAGTGCTAGAAGGCGACAGGGGGGAGGTGAAGCTTTCTTT.

This clonotype came up many times. J is TRBJ1-2 and V is TRBV20-1; possible D gene TRBD1, 6 bases. Trimming removed 0 bases from V and 5 bases from J, with 22 bases in between. The CDR3 runs to 17 residues. Per the germline V gene, CDR1 is DFQATT and CDR2 is SNEGSKA (reference sequence). The CDR3 loop is CSARDLTPGAFLYGYTF. As DNA, the CDR3 is TGCAGTGCTAGAGATTTGACCCCAGGGGCGTTCTTATATGGCTACACCTTC.

This clonotype appeared many times. V usage is TRBV4-3 and J usage is TRBJ2-7; 13 positions agree with TRBD2. V lost 1 base and J lost 5; bases outside the gene matches: 8. This CDR3 is 17 amino acids long. CDR1 is LGHNA and CDR2 is YSLEER in the germline V gene. The CDR3: CASSQGSSGLAGDEQYF. The CDR3 nucleotides are TGCGCCAGCAGCCAAGGGTCCTCAGGACTAGCGGGAGACGAGCAGTACTTC.

This clonotype was seen many times. V usage is TRBV6-2 or TRBV6-3 and J usage is TRBJ1-1, with D hard to call. The CDR3 covers 15 residues. Deletions cut 2 bases from V and 6 bases from J, with 16 bases between. Germline values: CDR1 MNHEY, CDR2 SVGEGT. The CDR3 sequence: CASSYRPVGSAEAFF. CDR3 coding DNA: TGTGCCAGCAGTTACCGCCCAGTAGGGTCAGCTGAAGCTTTCTTT.

This clonotype was detected many times. J is TRBJ2-1 and V is TRBV29-1; 10 bases map to TRBD2. CDR1 and CDR2 (germline): SQVTM, ANQGSEA. J lost 5 bases, V lost 4 bases, and 8 bases had no gene match. The CDR3 runs 15 residues. CDR3 protein: CSVGPSGSVHNEQFF. The CDR3 coding sequence is TGCAGCGTTGGCCCTAGCGGGAGTGTCCACAATGAGCAGTTCTTC.

This clonotype has more than one count but fewer than ten. The chain combines TRBV20-1 with TRBJ2-1; D may be TRBD1 (6 bases). The CDR3 has 15 amino acids. Trimming took 3 bases from V and 6 from J, leaving 18 bases between them. Germline V CDR1 and CDR2: DFQATT, SNEGSKA (reference sequence). The CDR3 DNA follows: TGCAGTGCTAGCCCGGGGCAGGGGTCTCGCAATGAGCAGTTCTTC. This sequence encodes CSASPGQGSRNEQFF.

The chain carries TRBV3-1 and TRBJ2-3; no definite D call. The V and J ends lost 1 base and 0 bases respectively, with 5 bases between them. Germline CDR1 LGHDT, CDR2 YNNKEL (reference sequence). CDR3 length: 14 amino acids. The CDR3 sequence is CASSQGHSTDTQYF. CDR3 nucleotide sequence: TGTGCCAGCAGCCAAGGTCACAGCACAGATACGCAGTATTTT.

The sample holds many counts of this clonotype. In DNA, the CDR3 is TGTGCCAGCAGCTTAGGTATCAGGGCTTTCTATAGCTCCTACAATGAGCAGTTCTTC. It translates to CASSLGIRAFYSSYNEQFF. V and J are TRBV7-9 and TRBJ2-1; a possible D gene is TRBD1 (5 bases). The germline V gene encodes CDR1 SEHNR and CDR2 FQNEAQ (reference sequence). Trimming took off 1 base at V and 0 bases at J, with 19 bases between the two ends. The CDR3 extends over 19 amino acids.